The entry below gives a single T cell receptor (beta chain) sequence along with its context. This clone came up once. No cognate antigen has been identified for it. No base-level quality is on record; no much larger clone is a single base apart. The CDR3 regions of human TCRbeta chains were analyzed by immunosequencing. The authors' analysis ran thus. TCRs in the repertoires were matched against a reference library of SARS-CoV-2-specific TCRs that had been generated with the MIRA antigen-specificity platform. Breadth was defined as the fraction of unique TCRs that were SARS-CoV-2-associated. Depth was defined as the fraction of total T cells that were SARS-CoV-2-associated. Each spike-specific TCR was assigned to its reactive spike region and to a CD4 or CD8 class using the MIRA data. Log10-transformed breadth and depth values were compared by one-way ANOVA with Sidak's multiple comparisons tests. This immuneACCESS table, as held by TCRdb, lists in-frame sequences with V and J called but not all clones. Of the missing ones, under half trace to an unresolved V gene in checked studies; the others have no known cause. V and J calls and clone size follow that table, whereas D and trimming were derived from the DNA. Recorded for this sample are 77,000 or so clones; over 75% of them occurred a single time. 15% to 20% of the sample goes to the ten largest clones.

V was cut back by 1 base and J by 1 base, leaving a gap of 4 bases between them. Its CDR3 holds 13 amino acids, cysteine through phenylalanine. The sequence is cut down to CDR3 DNA, 39 bases in frame from base 1. CDR1 and CDR2, looked up from the germline V gene, are SGHTA and FQGNSA. According to the study, the label for this sample's time point signals: about 28 days (+/-7) after the second vaccine dose. AZD1222 recipients with second doses at about 4 weeks or about 12 weeks were pooled, because spike-specific TCR depth and breadth did not differ between schedules. The vaccinee samples were drawn from two UK trials, COV001 and COV002, one of which was a single-blind randomized controlled phase 2/3 trial testing AZD1222 (ChAdOx1 nCoV-19) in healthy adults. For TCRbeta chain sequencing, PBMC samples from trial participants were taken at day 0 and at day 28 after the second dose. The sample is drawn from a study of T cell responses to AZD1222 COVID-19 vaccine (dated by TCRdb to 2020 to 2022). For the wider study: TCR sequencing was performed for roughly 250 trial participants, of whom about 210 were given two doses of AZD1222 and approximately 25 were given two doses of MenACWY control vaccine. Trial participants were enrolled into age subgroups of 18-55, 56-69 and 70-plus years, which contained roughly 140, 27 and 60 TCR-sequenced participants, respectively.

General findings and caveats noted by the study authors: Most participants were white British and females outnumbered males, and the authors suggested that clonal diversity may have been underestimated. In the small 56-69-year group, the increase in depth fell short of significance, most likely because of low power. Conclusions about previously exposed vaccinees are limited, since just 6 or 7 AZD1222 recipients were seropositive for SARS-CoV-2 at baseline. Reportedly, close to half of the unique spike-specific TCRs recognized epitopes lying outside the regions that are mutated in the B.1.351 and B.1.1.7 variants. No day 14 peak-response samples were available, so repertoires were characterized only after the peak T cell response. Spike-specific TCR breadth and depth rose significantly after two AZD1222 doses compared with day 0 and with MenACWY recipients. CD4 TCRs associated with the vaccine covered the entire spike protein, and the dominant responses were in regions 160-218 and 743-854.

Material: peripheral blood, obtained 28 days after the second AZD1222 dose. The chain couples TRBV7-2 to TRBJ1-2, with the identity of the D gene unclear. The sequence was collected from an adult who received the AZD1222 COVID-19 vaccine. The DNA reads as follows: TGTGCCAGCAGCTTAGACCTTAACTATGGCTACACCTTC. It is translated as CASSLDLNYGYTF. The CDR3 plus the reference TRBV7-2 and TRBJ1-2 genes for the other parts give the full variable domain: GAGVSQSPSNKVTEKGKDVELRCDPISGHTALYWYRQSLGQGLEFLIYFQGNSAPDKSGLPSDRFSAERTGGSVSTLTIQRTQQEDSAVYLCASSLDLNYGYTFGSGTRLTVV.